The rows below give T cell receptor beta chains drawn from one sample of a study of breast tumors, draining lymph nodes, adjacent tissues. TCRdb analysed the multiplex PCR reads with MiXCR anew, one entry per CDR3 protein. The sample consists of some 250,000 distinct CDR3 sequences, less than 40% of them appearing once. Sequenced input: axillary lymph node tissue. The receptors were sampled from a female donor with breast cancer. Some clones in this sample may be carry-over from other donors' samples. The CDR3 runs from the conserved cysteine through the conserved F or W. The D gene is left open where the match is weak. Expanded clones get a size class; other rows say once, few or many, or leave the size out.

15	-	TRBV25-1	TRBJ2-3	-	TGTGCCAGCAGTGAACCGGGACCAGGCACAGATACGCAGTATTTT	CASSEPGPGTDTQYF
12	many	TRBV7-9	TRBJ2-7	-	TGTGCCAGCAGCCTTGGACAAGACGAGCAGTACTTC	CASSLGQDEQYF
13	many	TRBV7-8	TRBJ1-6	-	TGTGCCAGCAGCTTAATGGCGGAATCACCCCTCCACTTT	CASSLMAESPLHF
12	many	TRBV7-9	TRBJ2-7	-	TGTGCCAGCAGGCCACAGGGATACGAGCAGTACTTC	CASRPQGYEQYF
15	many	TRBV7-2	TRBJ2-2	TRBD1	TGTGCCAGCAGCCGGGACAGGGTTGACACCGGGGAGCTGTTTTTT	CASSRDRVDTGELFF
14	many	TRBV4-3	TRBJ2-3	-	TGCGCCAGCAGGGGGTGGGCTTCTGGAGATACGCAGTATTTT	CASRGWASGDTQYF
14	many	TRBV6-6	TRBJ1-2	TRBD1	TGTGCCAGCAGTTACAGGGAACAGGGGAATGGCTACACCTTC	CASSYREQGNGYTF
14	many	TRBV20-1	TRBJ1-5	-	TGCAGTGCTAGGGGGACACTATCAGCTCAGCCCCAGCATTTT	CSARGTLSAQPQHF
14	-	TRBV2	TRBJ1-5	-	TGTGCCAGCGTACCATCAGGGGGCAATCAGCCCCAGCATTTT	CASVPSGGNQPQHF
13	-	TRBV5-1	TRBJ1-1	-	TGCGCCAGCAGCTTAGAAGGGGCGTATGAAGCTTTCTTT	CASSLEGAYEAFF
18	-	TRBV5-4	TRBJ2-1	TRBD2	TGTGCCAGCAGCTGGGGACGACTAGCGGGAGGGGTCAACAATGAGCAGTTCTTC	CASSWGRLAGGVNNEQFF
14	few	TRBV6-5	TRBJ1-2	-	TGTGCCGTCAACTCGGGTGCGCTACGGGATGGCTACACCTTC	CAVNSGALRDGYTF
18	-	TRBV6-1	TRBJ2-3	-	TGTGCCAGCAGTCATCTGCGGACTAGAGGGGGGGATGATGCTACGCAGTATTTT	CASSHLRTRGGDDATQYF
16	many	TRBV20-1	TRBJ1-2	TRBD1	TGCAGTGCTAGACCAGGGGGCTTAATCTTTACCTATGGCTACACCTTC	CSARPGGLIFTYGYTF
16	many	TRBV15	TRBJ1-2	TRBD1	TGTGCCACCAGCCCTGAGGACAGGGGAGGTGACTATGGCTACACCTTC	CATSPEDRGGDYGYTF
15	-	TRBV12-5	TRBJ2-5	-	TGTGCTAGTGGTTTCGTAATCGGTCAGGGAGAGACCCAGTACTTC	CASGFVIGQGETQYF
14	many	TRBV15	TRBJ1-5	TRBD1	TGTGCCACCAGAGATGGACAGGGCAATCAGCCCCAGCATTTT	CATRDGQGNQPQHF
16	once	TRBV7-9	TRBJ2-5	TRBD2	TGTGCCAGCAGCCCATTAGGACTAGCGGGGGAAGAGACCCAGTACTTC	CASSPLGLAGEETQYF
15	many	TRBV2	TRBJ2-1	-	TGTGCCAGCAGTGTAATCGCCGGTATCGGGAATGAGCAGTTCTTC	CASSVIAGIGNEQFF
14	-	TRBV3-1	TRBJ2-3	-	TGTGCCGGCAGCCAAGAGGTAGGAGGGGTCGGAAGGTATTTT	CAGSQEVGGVGRYF
14	many	TRBV5-6	TRBJ1-5	-	TGTGCCAGCAACCTACAGGGAGGAATTCAGCCCCAGCATTTT	CASNLQGGIQPQHF
16	-	TRBV9	TRBJ2-1	TRBD2	TGTGCCAGCAGCGTAGACGGGAGGGCCCAGTACAATGGGCAGTTCTTC	CASSVDGRAQYNGQFF
17	many	TRBV13	TRBJ2-1	TRBD2	TGTGCCAGCAGCGGCGGACTAGCGGGGAGAACCTACAATGAGCAGTTCTTC	CASSGGLAGRTYNEQFF
14	many	TRBV20-1	TRBJ1-4	-	TGCAGTGCTAGGGGGACCGGGGAGAATGAAAAACTGTTTTTT	CSARGTGENEKLFF
15	-	TRBV4-3	TRBJ2-5	-	TGCGCCAGCAGCCAAGATCTTGGGGGTTTGGAGACCCAGTACTTC	CASSQDLGGLETQYF
15	-	TRBV28	TRBJ2-7	TRBD2	TGTGCCAGCCAGGGACTAGCGGGGAGCTCCTACGAGCAGTACTTC	CASQGLAGSSYEQYF
15	-	TRBV7-7	TRBJ1-5	-	TGTGCTAGCAGCTTAGGCGGACTACAGACAGATACGCAGCATTTT	CASSLGGLQTDTQHF
16	-	TRBV5-1	TRBJ1-2	TRBD1	TGCGCCAGCAGCTTGAGTCTGACAGGGGGAGACTATGGCTACACCTTC	CASSLSLTGGDYGYTF